The following is a TCR beta chain sequence with its context. This sample is part of a study of regulatory T cells in long-lasting Graves disease. Noted time point: persistent/refractory GD, antithyroid drugs over 5 years with positive TRAb. Isolated PBMC RNA provided the starting material for the TCR library. This CDR3 comprises 16 residues. Trimming took 2 bases from V and 8 from J; bases not matched to a gene: 12. Germline V gives CDR1 SGHDN, CDR2 FVKESK. To make TCR beta libraries, researchers used iRepertoire HTBI primers and Arm-PCR of CDR3 regions. MiXCR was run by TCRdb on the multiplex PCR reads, yielding one entry per CDR3 protein. There are 300,000 to 500,000 distinct CDR3 sequences in the sample; roughly 20% occur only once, and less than 25% lies in the top ten.

The chain carries TRBV14 and TRBJ2-1; 7 bases map to TRBD1. The TCR was taken from a female donor with Graves disease. The sample was peripheral blood mononuclear cells (PBMCs), taken when the disease was refractory, from a patient treated with antithyroid drugs. CDR3: CASSQYGRQGIDEQFF. The CDR3 DNA sequence: TGTGCCAGCAGCCAATACGGACGACAGGGTATCGATGAGCAGTTCTTC.